The clone carrying this T cell receptor (beta chain) was picked up many times. Its antigen is undetermined. The ends were cut back, 5 bases at V and 6 bases at J, with 20 bases in the middle. The CDR3 is made up of 15 amino acids. Germline values: CDR1 SGHTA, CDR2 FQGNSA. This entry is derived from a study of blood T cells in healthy people across ages. Study-wide points: Estimated diversity that came from one million T cells was considered an underestimate.

Combining a sample-barcoded 5' primer with a J-beta primer mix, a second PCR ran for about 7 to 11 cycles. From the 5' RACE reads, TCRdb called clonotypes with MiXCR, one entry per CDR3 protein. Here the sample spans some 900,000 distinct CDR3 sequences, 25% to 35% being singletons. The receptor's source is a woman aged 80 or over in good health. V usage is TRBV7-2 and J usage is TRBJ2-7, with a weak D call TRBD2 (6 bases). The specimen sequenced was blood. CDR3 nucleotides: TGTGCCAGCAGCCCGGGGAGGAGCCCAGTTAGCGAGCAGTACTTC. Its protein is CASSPGRSPVSEQYF.